The 27 T cell receptor beta chains below were found in one sample sequenced in a study of T cell repertoires in cytomegalovirus infection. A single record per CDR3 protein comes from TCRdb applying MiXCR to the reads. The top ten hold about 2.8% of the sample, which has around 740,000 distinct CDR3 sequences, about 40% seen once. Material for sequencing was PBMCs. These receptors came from a human donor in good health (CMV status not recorded). Some clones in this sample may be carry-over from other donors' samples.

The table lists this clonotype with many counts. The CDR3 DNA follows: TGTGCCAGCAGCTCACCGGGACAAGGGCGAACAGATACGCAGTATTTT. Residues: CASSSPGQGRTDTQYF. The genes are TRBV7-2 and TRBJ2-3, with a weak D call TRBD1 (6 bases). The CDR3 spans 16 residues. V was shortened by 4 bases and J by 3 bases, with 17 bases between the two germline ends. Germline-derived CDR1 and CDR2 are SGHTA and FQGNSA.

The chain is built from TRBV7-9 and TRBJ2-1, with 13 bases lining up with TRBD2. The CDR3 sequence is 16 residues long. Unmatched junction bases numbered 8, after V lost 4 bases and J lost 8 bases. Germline CDR1 and CDR2: SEHNR and FQNEAQ (reference sequence). The CDR3 DNA follows: TGTGCCAGCAGCTCACTCAGACTAGCGGGAGGTGATGAGCAGTTCTTC. This sequence encodes CASSSLRLAGGDEQFF.

This clonotype was seen more than once but under ten times. V gene TRBV20-1 combines with J gene TRBJ2-5, with a possible D match to TRBD2 (5 bases). Germline CDR1 and CDR2: DFQATT and SNEGSKA (reference sequence). V lost 3 bases to trimming and J lost 1 base, with 12 bases between them. This CDR3 contains 14 residues. CDR3 residues: CSARRAGSQETQYF. CDR3 nucleotide sequence: TGCAGTGCTAGGAGGGCAGGCAGCCAAGAGACCCAGTACTTC.

This clonotype was counted only a few times. V and J are TRBV5-4 and TRBJ1-1; TRBD1 matches 7 bases. Germline V gene data show CDR1 as SGHNT and CDR2 as YYREEE (reference sequence). The CDR3 runs 14 residues. V gave up 4 bases and J gave up 3 bases; unmatched junction bases: 6. The CDR3 spells CASSQTGFYTEAFF. CDR3 DNA: TGTGCCAGCAGCCAGACAGGGTTTTACACTGAAGCTTTCTTT.

This clonotype has just a few counts. The chain carries TRBV7-2 and TRBJ2-3; 11 positions agree with TRBD2. Trimming at V came to 3 bases and at J to 3 bases, leaving 5 bases not matched to a gene. This CDR3 comprises 16 residues. Germline V gene data show CDR1 as SGHTA and CDR2 as FQGNSA. CDR3 in DNA: TGTGCCAGCAGCTTTATAGCGGGAGGGGGTACAGATACGCAGTATTTT. Its translation is CASSFIAGGGTDTQYF.

This clonotype was detected a few times. The CDR3 is CASSLGSREGRRSEQFF. CDR3 DNA: TGTGCCAGCAGCTTAGGATCTCGGGAGGGCCGGAGGTCTGAGCAGTTCTTC. V gene TRBV11-1 combines with J gene TRBJ2-1; 8 bases align to TRBD2. CDR1 is SGHAT, CDR2 FQDESV, per germline (reference sequence). V trimming: 1 base; J trimming: 9 bases; junction bases outside the gene matches: 14. The CDR3 has 17 residues.

V is TRBV12-3 or TRBV12-4 and J is TRBJ1-2; 7 bases match TRBD1. V was clipped by 7 bases and J by 5 bases; unmatched bases: 13. The CDR3 covers 15 residues. CDR3 loop: CASTPRTGTAYGYTF. CDR3 bases: TGTGCCAGCACCCCCCGGACCGGGACAGCTTATGGCTACACCTTC.

A few counts support this clonotype. The genes are TRBV12-3 or TRBV12-4 and TRBJ2-1, with D maybe TRBD1 (6 bases). The CDR3 runs to 15 residues. The germline V and J ends were trimmed by 2 bases and 7 bases, with 15 bases remaining between them. In DNA, the CDR3 is TGTGCCAGCAGTTTAAGCTGGGGGCGCGGTAATGAGCAGTTCTTC. It is translated as CASSLSWGRGNEQFF.

The chain carries TRBV7-4 and TRBJ2-7; TRBD1 matches 7 bases. Trimming cost V 5 bases and J 0 bases; bases outside gene matches: 7. Germline assignment: CDR1 SGHVT and CDR2 SQSDAQ. This CDR3 spans 15 amino acids. The DNA of the CDR3 is TGTGCCAGCAGCCCGGGACAGACAACCTCCTACGAGCAGTACTTC. Translation: CASSPGQTTSYEQYF.

The V call is TRBV28, the J call TRBJ2-7; 7 bases match TRBD1. V was pared by 5 bases and J by 0 bases, with 10 bases of the junction left unmatched. The germline gives CDR1 MDHEN, CDR2 SYDVKM. The CDR3 covers 16 residues. DNA of the CDR3: TGTGCCAGCAGTGGCCCTGGGACAGCTAGCTCCTACGAGCAGTACTTC. It translates to CASSGPGTASSYEQYF. The variable domain in full, with the rest retrieved from reference TRBV28 and TRBJ2-7, is DVKVTQSSRYLVKRTGEKVFLECVQDMDHENMFWYRQDPGLGLRLIYFSYDVKMKEKGDIPEGYSVSREKKERFSLILESASTNQTSMYLCASSGPGTASSYEQYFGPGTRLTVT.

The chain is built from TRBV12-3 or TRBV12-4 and TRBJ1-2, with TRBD1 matching 8 bases. This CDR3 spans 18 amino acids. Trimming cost V 0 bases and J 2 bases; bases outside gene matches: 11. The CDR3 bases are TGTGCCAGCAGTTTAGCGGGCCGGGACAGGTGGGGCAACTATGGCTACACCTTC. It translates to CASSLAGRDRWGNYGYTF.

There are a few counts of this clonotype. This rearrangement joins TRBV27 to TRBJ2-1; 7 bases map to TRBD1. There are 14 residues in the CDR3. Germline trimming cut 0 bases from V and 6 bases from J; bases unmatched to any gene: 2. Germline V lookup: CDR1 MNHEY, CDR2 SMNVEV (reference sequence). In DNA form, the CDR3 reads TGTGCCAGCAGTTTATCGAACAGGGGCAATGAGCAGTTCTTC. Its translation is CASSLSNRGNEQFF.

The chain couples TRBV19 to TRBJ2-1; TRBD1 matches 9 bases. V gave up 6 bases and J gave up 2 bases; unmatched junction bases: 5. The CDR3 has 15 amino acids. The V gene's germline CDR1 is LNHDA and CDR2 SQIVND (reference sequence). The CDR3 loop reads CASRYRQGAYNEQFF. Here the CDR3 DNA reads TGTGCCAGTAGGTACCGACAGGGGGCCTACAATGAGCAGTTCTTC.

The CDR3 DNA reads TGTGCCATACTAAAGGACAGTTCTAACTATGGCTACACCTTC. Translation gives CAILKDSSNYGYTF. The chain is built from TRBV2 and TRBJ1-2; D may be TRBD1 (6 bases). This CDR3 spans 14 amino acids. The germline V and J ends were trimmed by 10 bases and 0 bases, with 15 bases remaining between them. Looked up from germline, CDR1 is SNHLY and CDR2 is FYNNEI. Drawing the rest from reference TRBV2 and TRBJ1-2, the complete variable domain is EPEVTQTPSHQVTQMGQEVILRCVPISNHLYFYWYRQILGQKVEFLVSFYNNEISEKSEIFDDQFSVERPDGSNFTLKIRSTKLEDSAMYFCAILKDSSNYGYTFGSGTRLTVV.

This clonotype has only one observation. This rearrangement joins TRBV28 to TRBJ2-1; perhaps TRBD2 as D (6 bases). Trimming stripped 1 base from V and 4 bases from J, with 11 bases between. Germline assignment: CDR1 MDHEN and CDR2 SYDVKM. The length of the CDR3 is 15 residues. CDR3 bases: TGTGCCAGCAGTTTATTCCAGGGACTGTACAATGAGCAGTTCTTC. Amino acid sequence: CASSLFQGLYNEQFF. The variable domain in full, with the rest retrieved from reference TRBV28 and TRBJ2-1, is DVKVTQSSRYLVKRTGEKVFLECVQDMDHENMFWYRQDPGLGLRLIYFSYDVKMKEKGDIPEGYSVSREKKERFSLILESASTNQTSMYLCASSLFQGLYNEQFFGPGTRLTVL.

The chain has TRBV9 and TRBJ2-7; D is perhaps TRBD2 (6 bases). This CDR3 is built from 15 residues. CDR1 SGDLS and CDR2 YYNGEE come from the germline V gene. With 1 base removed from V and 1 base from J, the gap between germline ends came to 12 bases. CDR3 sequence reads: CASSVNAGTSYEQYF. Written as DNA, the CDR3 is TGTGCCAGCAGCGTAAACGCCGGGACTTCCTACGAGCAGTACTTC.

Ten or more counts support this clonotype. The chain couples TRBV24-1 to TRBJ2-3, with 12 bases identical to TRBD1. The junction had 9 bases not matched to a gene; V was cut back by 4 bases and J by 5 bases. CDR3 length equals 17 residues. Germline loops: CDR1 KGHDR, CDR2 SFDVKD. For the CDR3, the DNA is TGTGCCACCAGTGAAACTCCGGGACAGGGGGCGGGAGATACGCAGTATTTT. Encoded protein: CATSETPGQGAGDTQYF.

This clonotype was counted between two and nine times. The DNA for the CDR3 is TGTGCCAGCAGCTTACCCTCGGGGGTCACAGATACGCAGTATTTT. Its translation is CASSLPSGVTDTQYF. This chain connects TRBV11-2 to TRBJ2-3, with a possible D match to TRBD2 (6 bases). Germline V gene lookup returns CDR1 SGHAT and CDR2 FQNNGV. The CDR3 contains 15 residues. V was shortened by 2 bases and J by 2 bases, with 11 bases between the two germline ends.

This sequence joins TRBV5-5 and TRBJ2-2; perhaps TRBD1 as D (5 bases). CDR1 is SGHKS and CDR2 is YYEKEE in the germline V gene (reference sequence). The germline V and J ends were trimmed by 2 bases and 6 bases, with 17 bases remaining between them. The length of the CDR3 is 16 residues. DNA for the CDR3: TGTGCCAGCAGCTTTTACCAGGGTAGTTACGCCGGGGAGCTGTTTTTT. This translates into CASSFYQGSYAGELFF.

This clonotype was counted many times. The rearrangement links TRBV7-2 to TRBJ1-5, with D tentatively TRBD1 (5 bases). Trimming stripped 4 bases from V and 6 bases from J, with 19 bases between. The CDR3 is made up of 16 amino acids. Germline loops: CDR1 SGHTA, CDR2 FQGNSA. The CDR3 DNA reads as TGTGCCAGCAGCTCGGCGACCCTGGGGCGCGGTCAGCCCCAGCATTTT. Encoded protein: CASSSATLGRGQPQHF.

V and J are TRBV7-6 and TRBJ2-1, with TRBD1 identical over 12 bases. The germline V gene encodes CDR1 SGHVS and CDR2 FNYEAQ. The junction had 7 bases not matched to a gene; V was cut back by 2 bases and J by 2 bases. The CDR3 sequence is 18 residues long. The CDR3 is CASSLLPGQGAPYNEQFF. CDR3 in DNA: TGTGCCAGCAGCTTACTGCCGGGACAGGGGGCGCCCTACAATGAGCAGTTCTTC.

This clonotype was observed a handful of times. The rearrangement uses TRBV7-2 and TRBJ1-2; no clear D gene. The V end lost 2 bases, the J end lost 2 bases, and 9 bases lay between the germline ends. Germline-derived CDR1 and CDR2 are SGHTA and FQGNSA. CDR3 size: 14 residues. In DNA, the CDR3 is TGTGCCAGCAGCTTACCCTCCGGAAACTATGGCTACACCTTC. Its protein product is CASSLPSGNYGYTF.

This clonotype was seen ten or more times. The J gene is TRBJ1-2, the V gene TRBV7-8; 10 bases line up with TRBD1. J was trimmed by 4 bases and V by 5 bases; bases with no gene match: 7. The V gene's germline CDR1 is SGHVS and CDR2 FQNEAQ. The CDR3 length is 15 residues. The DNA for the CDR3 is TGTGCCAGCAGCCATGACGGACAGGGGGGCTATGGCTACACCTTC. This sequence encodes CASSHDGQGGYGYTF.

The chain combines TRBV20-1 with TRBJ2-1, with D possibly matching TRBD2 (6 bases). V lost 3 bases to trimming and J lost 6 bases, with 9 bases between them. This CDR3 has 12 residues. The germline V gene encodes CDR1 DFQATT and CDR2 SNEGSKA (reference sequence). DNA of the CDR3: TGCAGTGCTAGCGGGAGTGTCAATGAGCAGTTCTTC. Protein sequence: CSASGSVNEQFF.

This chain joins TRBV7-9 and TRBJ2-7, with 10 nucleotides matching TRBD1. This CDR3 spans 16 amino acids. J was trimmed by 2 bases and V by 1 base; bases with no gene match: 5. Germline CDR1 reads SEHNR; CDR2 reads FQNEAQ (reference sequence). The CDR3 sequence: CASSLVAGTGAYEQYF. The CDR3 nucleotides read TGTGCCAGCAGCTTAGTGGCCGGGACAGGGGCCTACGAGCAGTACTTC.

This clonotype showed up many times. The gene calls are TRBV7-2 and TRBJ2-7; the D is unclear. Trimming stripped 9 bases from V and 4 bases from J, with 10 bases between. CDR1 is SGHTA and CDR2 is FQGNSA in the germline V gene. The CDR3 consists of 11 residues. The CDR3 loop is CASTGEYEQYF. CDR3 nucleotide sequence: TGTGCCAGTACTGGGGAATACGAGCAGTACTTC.

Remarks on this clonotype: One end of the junction varies from germline; a read error may be responsible. The rearrangement uses TRBV28 and TRBJ2-3, with a tentative D call TRBD1 (5 bases). CDR1 is MDHEN, CDR2 SYDVKM, per germline. This CDR3 comprises 17 residues. CDR3 sequence reads: CASSLLGALPGPDPQYF. In DNA, the CDR3 is TGTGCCAGCAGTTTGCTAGGTGCTCTTCCAGGGCCAGATCCGCAGTATTTT.